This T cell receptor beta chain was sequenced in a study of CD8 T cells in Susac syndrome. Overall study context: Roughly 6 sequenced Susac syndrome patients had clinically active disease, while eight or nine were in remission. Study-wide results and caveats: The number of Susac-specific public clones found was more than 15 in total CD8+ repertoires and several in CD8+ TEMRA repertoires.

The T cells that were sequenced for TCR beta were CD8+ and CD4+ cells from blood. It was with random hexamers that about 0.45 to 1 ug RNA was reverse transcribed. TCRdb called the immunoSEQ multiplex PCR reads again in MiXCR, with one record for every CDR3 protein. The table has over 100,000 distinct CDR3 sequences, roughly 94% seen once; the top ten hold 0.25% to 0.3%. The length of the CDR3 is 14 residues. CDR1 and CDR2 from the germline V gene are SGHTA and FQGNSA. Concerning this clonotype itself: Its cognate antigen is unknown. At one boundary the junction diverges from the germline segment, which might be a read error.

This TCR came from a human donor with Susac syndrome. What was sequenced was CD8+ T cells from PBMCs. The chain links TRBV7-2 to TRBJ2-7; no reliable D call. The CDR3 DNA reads TGTGCCAGCGGCTTTGATACAGAGTCCTACGAGCAGTACTTC. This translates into CASGFDTESYEQYF.